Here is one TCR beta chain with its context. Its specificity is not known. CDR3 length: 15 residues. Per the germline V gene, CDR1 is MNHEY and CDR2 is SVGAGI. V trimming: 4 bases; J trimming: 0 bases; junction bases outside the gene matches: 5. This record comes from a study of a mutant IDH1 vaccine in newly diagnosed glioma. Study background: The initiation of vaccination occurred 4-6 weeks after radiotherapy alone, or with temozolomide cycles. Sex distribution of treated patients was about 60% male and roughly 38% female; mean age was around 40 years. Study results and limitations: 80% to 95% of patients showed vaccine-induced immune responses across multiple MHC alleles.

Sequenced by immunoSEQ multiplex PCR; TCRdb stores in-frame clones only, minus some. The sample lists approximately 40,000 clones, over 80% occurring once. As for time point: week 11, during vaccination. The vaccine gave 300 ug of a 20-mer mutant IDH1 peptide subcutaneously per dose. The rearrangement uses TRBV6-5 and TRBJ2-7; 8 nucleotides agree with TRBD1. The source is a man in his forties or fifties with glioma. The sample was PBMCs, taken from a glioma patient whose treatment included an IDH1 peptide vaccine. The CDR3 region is CASSSPGQASYEQYF. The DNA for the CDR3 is TGTGCCAGCAGTTCCCCGGGACAGGCCTCCTACGAGCAGTACTTC.